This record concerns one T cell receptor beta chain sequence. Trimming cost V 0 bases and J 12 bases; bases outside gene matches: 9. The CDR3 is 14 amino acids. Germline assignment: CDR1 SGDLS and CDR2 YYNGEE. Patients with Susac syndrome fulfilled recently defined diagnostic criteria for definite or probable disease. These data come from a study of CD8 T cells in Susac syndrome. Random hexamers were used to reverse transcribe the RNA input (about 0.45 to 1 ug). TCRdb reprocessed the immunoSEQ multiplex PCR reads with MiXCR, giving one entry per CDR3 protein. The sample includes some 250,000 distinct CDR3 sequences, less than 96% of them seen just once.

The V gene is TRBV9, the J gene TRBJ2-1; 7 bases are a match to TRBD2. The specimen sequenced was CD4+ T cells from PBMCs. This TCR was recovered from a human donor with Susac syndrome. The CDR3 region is CASSVGERDGMQFF. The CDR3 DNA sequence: TGTGCCAGCAGCGTAGGAGAGCGGGATGGGATGCAGTTCTTC. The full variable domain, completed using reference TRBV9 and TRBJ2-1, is DSGVTQTPKHLITATGQRVTLRCSPRSGDLSVYWYQQSLDQGLQFLIQYYNGEERAKGNILERFSAQQFPDLHSELNLSSLELGDSALYFCASSVGERDGMQFFGPGTRLTVL.